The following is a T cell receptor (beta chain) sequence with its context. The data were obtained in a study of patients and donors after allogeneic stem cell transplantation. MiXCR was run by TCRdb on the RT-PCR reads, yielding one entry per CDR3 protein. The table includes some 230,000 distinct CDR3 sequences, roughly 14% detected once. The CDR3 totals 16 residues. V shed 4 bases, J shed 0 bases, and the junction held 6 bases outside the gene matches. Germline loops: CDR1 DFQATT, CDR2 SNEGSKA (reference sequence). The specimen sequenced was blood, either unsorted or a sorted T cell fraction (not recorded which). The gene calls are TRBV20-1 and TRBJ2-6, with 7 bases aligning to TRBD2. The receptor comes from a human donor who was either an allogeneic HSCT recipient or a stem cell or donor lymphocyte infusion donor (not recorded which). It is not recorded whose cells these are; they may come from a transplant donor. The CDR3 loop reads CSANGGSPSGANVLTF. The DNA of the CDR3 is TGCAGTGCTAACGGCGGGAGCCCCTCTGGGGCCAACGTCCTGACTTTC.